This T cell receptor beta chain was captured by sequencing in a study of blood T cell repertoires in COVID-19. Study-level information: Nucleic acid was either cDNA or gDNA, and it came from T cells, B-cell-depleted T cells, or PBMCs.

Here immunoSEQ multiplex PCR was the method, and the copy in TCRdb shows in-frame clones only, minus some. The table has about 93,000 clones, about nine tenths seen once. V was cut by 6 bases and J by 3 bases, with 12 bases left in between. Germline V CDR1 and CDR2: ENHRY, SYGVKD. CDR3 length: 13 residues. V and J are TRBV10-3 and TRBJ2-7, with D perhaps TRBD1 (6 bases). This TCR came from a human donor with active COVID-19. The donor label of this sample is uncertain. The material sequenced was peripheral blood. The CDR3 DNA follows: TGTGCCATCAGCCCGGACAGCGGCTACGAGCAGTACTTC. This translates into CAISPDSGYEQYF.